This TCR beta chain was sequenced during a study of blood T cell repertoires in COVID-19. Participants' own reports of clinical history determined their cohort assignment. This clone has only one observation. V was clipped by 0 bases and J by 8 bases, with 14 bases between them. In germline, CDR1 is SGHRS, CDR2 YFSETQ. This CDR3 is built from 14 residues. Sequenced by immunoSEQ multiplex PCR; TCRdb stores in-frame clones only, minus some. There are approximately 480,000 clones in the sample; 75% to 90% occur only once, and under 0.75% lies in the top ten. The sequence was collected from a woman younger than 30 who had recovered from COVID-19. Sequenced sample: PBMCs or T cells enriched from blood (not recorded which). The gene calls are TRBV5-1 and TRBJ1-2; a possible D gene is TRBD1 (5 bases). In DNA form, the CDR3 reads TGCGCCAGCAGCTTGGACCCCCAGGGTCGGGGCTACACCTTC. Translating it yields CASSLDPQGRGYTF.